This T cell receptor (beta chain) was observed in a study of PD-L1 blockade in urothelial cancer. Turning to the study itself: A median blood sample held approximately 150,000 T cells and about 89,000 unique TCRs.

Sequencing used immunoSEQ multiplex PCR; TCRdb keeps in-frame clones, though not all of them. The sample contains approximately 93,000 clones, less than 85% of which appear only once. This clone was observed a few times. This CDR3 has 15 residues. The ends were cut back, 9 bases at V and 0 bases at J, with 15 bases in the middle. The time point was: peripheral blood 6 weeks after treatment start. The starting material was PBMCs, obtained around atezolizumab (anti-PD-L1) treatment. The chain has TRBV5-3 and TRBJ1-4, with D uncertain. TRBV5-3 is an open reading frame, and its role is uncertain. The sequence came from a man in his 70s with urothelial cancer. The CDR3 DNA sequence: TGTGCCACCATTTTCTCAGACTCAACTAATGAAAAACTGTTTTTT. Protein product: CATIFSDSTNEKLFF.